The present T cell receptor (beta chain) was sequenced within a study of shared T cell receptors in the human thymus. This clone was observed a few times. The CDR3 covers 18 residues. Germline-derived CDR1 and CDR2 are SNHLY and FYNNEI. Trimming stripped 0 bases from V and 3 bases from J, with 17 bases between. Clones were sequenced by immunoSEQ multiplex PCR, and TCRdb holds only the in-frame ones, with some missing. This repertoire shows hundreds of thousands of clones, over 75% found once; its top ten account for about 0.01%. Another study also made use of these data, one on human thymus T cells. That study adds: There were highly overlapping thymic repertoires among unrelated individuals, as related research reported.

This chain links TRBV2 with TRBJ2-2; TRBD2 might be the D (5 bases). The clonotype was recovered from a boy younger than two with a congenital heart defect. The sample comprised thymocytes. CDR3 DNA: TGTGCCAGCAGTGAAGCGTCACTAGAAGATCGGGACACCGGGGAGCTGTTTTTT. Protein product: CASSEASLEDRDTGELFF.